A selection of T cell receptor beta chains follows, all from one sample in a study of CD8+CD57+ T cells in acquired aplastic anemia. One entry per CDR3 protein, called by TCRdb with MiXCR from the reads. The sample gives some 200,000 distinct CDR3 sequences, 48% of which show up once; about 9.7% is in the top ten. Sequenced: sorted CD4+, CD8+, or CD8+CD57+ T cells (not recorded which) from PBMCs. These receptors were obtained from a human donor with aplastic anemia. Each CDR3 is given with its conserved first and last residue. D genes are given only for firm matches. The size entry is marked missing in some rows and otherwise reads once, few, many or a size class.

clone_size j_call v_call d_call cdr3_aa cdr3_nt
few TRBJ1-1 TRBV27 TRBD1 CASSLYRGRGTEAFF TGTGCCAGCAGTTTGTACAGGGGTCGGGGCACTGAAGCTTTCTTT
NA TRBJ2-7 TRBV19 TRBD2 CASSILAGGPYEQYF TGTGCCAGTAGTATTCTGGCGGGAGGGCCCTACGAGCAGTACTTC
NA TRBJ2-7 TRBV24-1 NA CATSDLGGKAYEQYF TGTGCCACCAGTGATTTAGGTGGGAAAGCCTACGAGCAGTACTTC
NA TRBJ2-5 TRBV15 NA CATSRGQETQYF TGTGCCACCAGCAGAGGCCAAGAGACCCAGTACTTC
many TRBJ2-7 TRBV12-3/TRBV12-4 TRBD1 CASSLGRTGTEQYF TGTGCCAGCAGTTTGGGCCGGACAGGCACCGAGCAGTACTTC
NA TRBJ2-3 TRBV2 NA CASNLDQAGQRDTQYF TGTGCCAGCAATCTAGACCAGGCGGGCCAGAGGGATACGCAGTATTTT
many TRBJ2-3 TRBV29-1 NA CSVEGGYPYHEDTQYF TGCAGCGTTGAGGGGGGTTACCCCTACCACGAGGATACGCAGTATTTT
few TRBJ1-1 TRBV6-1 NA CASSEQGRTQSTEAFF TGTGCCAGCAGTGAACAGGGGCGCACCCAGAGCACTGAAGCTTTCTTT
many TRBJ2-3 TRBV7-9 NA CASRAIWGTDTQYF TGTGCCAGCCGCGCGATTTGGGGGACAGATACGCAGTATTTT
NA TRBJ1-4 TRBV10-2 NA CASQTHPNEKLFF TGCGCCAGCCAGACCCACCCGAATGAAAAACTGTTTTTT
NA TRBJ1-4 TRBV14 NA CASSQKSIYSEKLFF TGTGCCAGCAGCCAAAAGTCTATTTATAGTGAAAAACTGTTTTTT
NA TRBJ2-5 TRBV7-2 TRBD2 CASSRSLAGKETQYF TGTGCCAGCAGCCGTTCACTAGCGGGGAAAGAGACCCAGTACTTC